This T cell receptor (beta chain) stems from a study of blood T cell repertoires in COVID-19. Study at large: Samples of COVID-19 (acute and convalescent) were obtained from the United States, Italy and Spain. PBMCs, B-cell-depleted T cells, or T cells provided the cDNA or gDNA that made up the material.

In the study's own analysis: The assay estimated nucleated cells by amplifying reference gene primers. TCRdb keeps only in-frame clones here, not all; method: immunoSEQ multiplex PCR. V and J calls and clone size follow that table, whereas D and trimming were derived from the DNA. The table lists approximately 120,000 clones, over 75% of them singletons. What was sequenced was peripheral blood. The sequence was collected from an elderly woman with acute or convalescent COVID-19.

CDR3 protein: CASSLLDSGTDTQYF. Here the CDR3 DNA reads TGTGCCAGCAGCTTACTAGATTCGGGGACAGATACGCAGTATTTT. The chain uses TRBV7-2 and TRBJ2-3; D possibly corresponds to TRBD2 (5 bases). The CDR3 extends over 15 amino acids. The germline CDR1 and CDR2 sequences are SGHTA and FQGNSA. V was shortened by 2 bases and J by 3 bases, with 12 bases between the two germline ends.